Listed below are T cell receptor beta chains from one sample, sequenced in a study of T cell responses to AZD1222 COVID-19 vaccine. Only in-frame clones appear in the TCRdb table, and some are missing; sequencing was by immunoSEQ multiplex PCR. The repertoire holds roughly 120,000 clones, roughly 90% seen once, with over 2.5% in the top ten. The source material was peripheral blood, sampled on day 0 of AZD1222 vaccination. The receptors were gathered from an adult in good health. Each CDR3 is given with its conserved first and last residue. The order of the fields is J gene, D gene, clone size, V gene, CDR3 length, CDR3 DNA, CDR3 protein. D genes are given only for firm matches. For some rows the clone size is stated as once, few or many, or as a class when expanded; others skip it.

TRBJ2-3,TRBD1,NA,TRBV12-5,15,TGTGCTAGTGCTACCGGGACAGGGGACACAGATACGCAGTATTTT,CASATGTGDTDTQYF
TRBJ2-3,NA,NA,TRBV9,13,TGTGCCAGCAGCTTAATCAGTGGAGATACGCAGTATTTT,CASSLISGDTQYF
TRBJ1-2,TRBD1,NA,TRBV7-2,12,TGTGCCAGCAGCCAGTGGGACAGCCTCAACACCTTC,CASSQWDSLNTF
TRBJ2-3,TRBD2,NA,TRBV3-1/TRBV3-2,14,TGTGCCAGCAGCCGGGCGGGAGAACGGGATACGCAGTATTTT,CASSRAGERDTQYF
TRBJ2-1,TRBD2,NA,TRBV25-1,15,TGTGCCAGCAGCCCCAGCGGGAGACCCTACAATGAGCAGTTCTTC,CASSPSGRPYNEQFF
TRBJ2-2,NA,NA,TRBV18,15,TGTGCCAGCTCTCCCTCGGCGGTTCGGCCCGGGGAGCTGTTTTTT,CASSPSAVRPGELFF
TRBJ2-7,NA,few,TRBV2,13,TGTGCCAGCAGTTTCGGGGTGAACTACGAGCAGTACTTC,CASSFGVNYEQYF
TRBJ1-1,NA,few,TRBV7-2,15,TGTGCCAGCAGCTTACCGGGGGTGTCAAACACTGAAGCTTTCTTT,CASSLPGVSNTEAFF
TRBJ1-1,NA,NA,TRBV12-3/TRBV12-4,11,TGTGCCAGCAGTTTTCGCACTGAAGCTTTCTTT,CASSFRTEAFF
TRBJ1-6,NA,NA,TRBV15,14,TGTGCCACCGGCCAATCCTCCTATAATTCACCCCTCCACTTT,CATGQSSYNSPLHF
TRBJ2-1,NA,NA,TRBV4-1,14,TGCGCCAGCAGCCGATCGGACCCCCTCGATGAGCAGTTCTTC,CASSRSDPLDEQFF
TRBJ1-2,NA,once,TRBV2,14,TGTGCCAGCAGTAGACCTGCAGGACGATATGGCTACACCTTC,CASSRPAGRYGYTF
TRBJ2-2,NA,once,TRBV5-5,16,TGTGCCAGCAGCTTGGAAGGGGCAGCGAACACCGGGGAGCTGTTTTTT,CASSLEGAANTGELFF
TRBJ1-5,NA,few,TRBV6-5,14,TGTGCCAGCAGTCGGGCCTCTGGGAATCAGCCCCAGCATTTT,CASSRASGNQPQHF
TRBJ2-3,TRBD2,once,TRBV29-1,15,TGCAGCGTTGGCGGTGGACTAGCGGCAGGGGATACGCAGTATTTT,CSVGGGLAAGDTQYF
TRBJ1-1,NA,NA,TRBV5-4,14,TGTGCCAGCAGCACCGTCCCGAGGACACCTGAAGCTTTCTTT,CASSTVPRTPEAFF
TRBJ2-5,TRBD1,NA,TRBV5-1,16,TGCGCCAGCAGCCCCTCCGGGACAGGGGCTAAAGAGACCCAGTACTTC,CASSPSGTGAKETQYF
TRBJ2-3,TRBD2,NA,TRBV5-1,16,TGCGCCAGCAGCCTCGGACTAGCGGGGACCACAGATACGCAGTATTTT,CASSLGLAGTTDTQYF
TRBJ1-1,NA,NA,TRBV1,18,TGCACCAGCAGCCCCTTGGGTCGGGACAGGCTTATGAACACTGAAGCTTTCTTT,CTSSPLGRDRLMNTEAFF
TRBJ2-3,NA,NA,TRBV7-2,16,TGTGCCAGCAGCTTAATAGAGGGCACCACCACAGATACGCAGTATTTT,CASSLIEGTTTDTQYF
TRBJ2-7,NA,NA,TRBV29-1,12,TGCAGCGTTGAGGGGGGCGCCTACGAGCAGTACTTC,CSVEGGAYEQYF
TRBJ2-1,NA,NA,TRBV5-1,13,TGCGCCAGCAGCTCGTTAGGGGGGAATGAGCAGTTCTTC,CASSSLGGNEQFF
TRBJ2-7,TRBD1,NA,TRBV6-5,13,TGTGCCAGCAGTTACTTACAACAGGGGCCGCGGTACTTC,CASSYLQQGPRYF
TRBJ2-1,TRBD1,NA,TRBV27,14,TGTGCCAGCAGGGGGACAGGGTTTCTGCATGAGCAGTTCTTC,CASRGTGFLHEQFF
TRBJ1-2,TRBD1,NA,TRBV2,13,TGTGCCAGCAGGCCAGGACAGGCGAATGGCTACACCTTC,CASRPGQANGYTF
TRBJ2-6,NA,few,TRBV4-2,14,TGTGCCAGCAGCCCCGACTCTGGGGCCAACGTCCTGACTTTC,CASSPDSGANVLTF
TRBJ2-1,TRBD2,NA,TRBV7-2,16,TGTGCCAGCAGCTTAGCGGGCGGGAGGGCCTACAATGAGCAGTTCTTC,CASSLAGGRAYNEQFF
TRBJ2-3,TRBD2,once,TRBV13,19,TGTGCCAGCAGCTTTCGGGGTAAGGTAGCGGGAGTTTCCACAGATACGCAGTATTTT,CASSFRGKVAGVSTDTQYF
TRBJ1-1,TRBD1,once,TRBV4-2,15,TGTGCCAGCAGCCAAGAACAGGGGATGAACACTGAAGCTTTCTTT,CASSQEQGMNTEAFF
TRBJ2-1,NA,NA,TRBV7-3,13,TGTGCCAGCAGCTGGACTGGCCGGGATGAGCAGTTCTTC,CASSWTGRDEQFF
TRBJ1-1,NA,NA,TRBV15,15,TGTGCCACCAGCAGAGATAGACGGGGGAACACTGAAGCTTTCTTT,CATSRDRRGNTEAFF
TRBJ2-5,NA,NA,TRBV5-1,13,TGCGCCAGCAGCTCGGGGATTCAAGAGACCCAGTACTTC,CASSSGIQETQYF
TRBJ1-2,NA,NA,TRBV5-6,13,TGTGCCAGCAGCTTGGGGAGGGGGTATGGCTACACCTTC,CASSLGRGYGYTF
TRBJ2-4,NA,once,TRBV3-1/TRBV3-2,18,TGTGCCAGCAGCCACCCACGGGCTCGGGACTCCCAGGAGGGCATTCAGTACTTC,CASSHPRARDSQEGIQYF
TRBJ2-3,NA,NA,TRBV11-1,13,TGTGCCAGCAGCACTCGGATTGGGGATACGCAGTATTTT,CASSTRIGDTQYF
TRBJ2-1,NA,NA,TRBV4-1,14,TGCGCCAGCAGCCCAGCCCTAAGGGCTAATGAGCAGTTCTTC,CASSPALRANEQFF
TRBJ2-5,NA,few,TRBV10-3,12,TGTGCCACCGCGGACACCCAAGAGACCCAGTACTTC,CATADTQETQYF
TRBJ2-1,TRBD2,NA,TRBV9,14,TGTGCCAGCAATAAGCGGGAGAAGTACAATGAGCAGTTCTTC,CASNKREKYNEQFF
TRBJ2-3,NA,NA,TRBV6-5,15,TGTGCCAGCAGTTACCTGGGCCCGAGCACAGATACGCAGTATTTT,CASSYLGPSTDTQYF
TRBJ1-3,TRBD1,NA,TRBV7-9,13,TGTGCCAGCAGCCGACAACAGGGGAACACCATATATTTT,CASSRQQGNTIYF
TRBJ1-1,TRBD1,NA,TRBV29-1,13,TGCAGCGTGGGACAGGGAGGGTACACTGAAGCTTTCTTT,CSVGQGGYTEAFF
TRBJ2-7,NA,NA,TRBV7-8,16,TGTGCCAGCAGCTTAACATTGCTCAGGGGGGCGTACGAGCAGTACTTC,CASSLTLLRGAYEQYF
TRBJ1-5,NA,NA,TRBV27,14,TGTGCCAGCACCGATCCGTCGAGAGATCAGCCCCAGCATTTT,CASTDPSRDQPQHF
TRBJ2-5,NA,NA,TRBV21-1,12,TGTGCCAGCCTTGGCAGGATGAAGACCCAGTACTTC,CASLGRMKTQYF
TRBJ1-5,NA,NA,TRBV4-2,21,TGTGCCAGCAGCCAAGATTCCCCGGGCAGGGGCACGGATTATAGCAATCAGCCCCAGCATTTT,CASSQDSPGRGTDYSNQPQHF
TRBJ2-3,NA,few,TRBV5-1,15,TGCGCCAGCAGCTTGAGAGGGATGGGCACAGATACGCAGTATTTT,CASSLRGMGTDTQYF
TRBJ2-7,NA,NA,TRBV3-1/TRBV3-2,15,TGTGCCAGCAGCCAAGGTCGCATATCCTCCTACGAGCAGTACTTC,CASSQGRISSYEQYF
TRBJ2-5,TRBD2,NA,TRBV4-1,14,TGCGCCAGCAGCCAGGGGGGAGGGGCAGAGACCCAGTACTTC,CASSQGGGAETQYF
TRBJ2-3,NA,NA,TRBV15,15,TGTGCCACCGCGCAGGGCTCACCTAGCACAGATACGCAGTATTTT,CATAQGSPSTDTQYF
TRBJ2-2,NA,NA,TRBV14,15,TGTGCCAGCAGCCCCGGGGTCGTTACGGCCGGGGAGCTGTTTTTT,CASSPGVVTAGELFF
TRBJ2-1,NA,NA,TRBV13,11,TGTGCCAGCAGCAGGGACTATGAGCAGTTCTTC,CASSRDYEQFF
TRBJ1-2,NA,NA,TRBV6-2/TRBV6-3,13,TGTGCCAGCAGTTACTTAAGTAACTATGGCTACACCTTC,CASSYLSNYGYTF
TRBJ1-2,NA,NA,TRBV18,14,TGTGCCAGCTCACCGGCCGGAAACGTCTATGGCTACACCTTC,CASSPAGNVYGYTF
TRBJ2-7,NA,once,TRBV2,15,TGTGCCAGCAGTGACGTGGGGGAGAGCTCCTACGAGCAGTACTTC,CASSDVGESSYEQYF
TRBJ1-4,NA,NA,TRBV7-2,14,TGTGCCAGCTCAGGGTTAAGGGATAATGAAAAACTGTTTTTT,CASSGLRDNEKLFF